Below are 23 T cell receptor beta chains sequenced from a single sample in a study of blood T cell repertoires in COVID-19. Measured with immunoSEQ multiplex PCR; TCRdb has only the in-frame clones, and not every one. The sample includes 250,000 to 300,000 clones, about 88% of them seen just once. The source material was peripheral blood. Receptors originate from a man between 18 and 29 years old with active or convalescent COVID-19.

This clone has a single count. The V gene is TRBV7-8, the J gene TRBJ1-6; possible D gene TRBD1, 6 bases. The V end lost 3 bases, the J end lost 5 bases, and 14 bases lay between the germline ends. Germline CDR1 and CDR2: SGHVS and FQNEAQ. This CDR3 is built from 16 residues. The CDR3 bases are TGTGCCAGCAGCTTGGGGCCGACAGGCAATAATTCACCCCTCCACTTT. Translated, it gives CASSLGPTGNNSPLHF.

This chain connects TRBV28 to TRBJ1-5, with 8 nucleotides matching TRBD1. V lost 4 bases, J lost 6 bases, and 8 bases stayed unmatched. This CDR3 is 15 amino acids long. Looked up from germline, CDR1 is MDHEN and CDR2 is SYDVKM. In nucleotides, the CDR3 is TGTGCCAGCAGTTCAAGCGCAGGGGGCCGTCAGCCCCAGCATTTT. This translates into CASSSSAGGRQPQHF.

The chain combines TRBV4-3 with TRBJ2-7; 10 nucleotides agree with TRBD2. The germline gives CDR1 LGHNA, CDR2 YSLEER. The ends lost 2 bases at V and 2 bases at J; junction bases unmatched: 6. The CDR3 runs 16 residues. CDR3 coding DNA: TGCGCCAGCAGCCAAAGTCAGAGCGGGAGGGCCTACGAGCAGTACTTC. Protein sequence: CASSQSQSGRAYEQYF.

This sequence joins TRBV7-3 and TRBJ2-7, with D uncertain. The CDR3 sequence is 15 residues long. The V gene lost 4 bases and the J gene lost 3 bases, with 16 bases spanning the gap. CDR1 SGHTA and CDR2 FQGTGA come from the germline V gene. This CDR3 reads CASSSAKREVYEQYF. In DNA form, the CDR3 reads TGTGCCAGCAGCTCCGCCAAGAGAGAAGTCTACGAGCAGTACTTC.

The chain uses TRBV11-2 and TRBJ1-2; TRBD1 agrees at 8 bases. CDR1 SGHAT and CDR2 FQNNGV come from the germline V gene. After removal of 2 bases from V and 7 bases from J, the junction contained 6 bases not matched to a gene. The CDR3 sequence is 14 residues long. The CDR3 reads CASSLTGQGSGYTF. CDR3 nucleotide sequence: TGTGCCAGCAGCTTAACCGGACAGGGAAGTGGCTACACCTTC.

The chain recombines TRBV28 with TRBJ1-1, with D uncertain. The CDR3 is 14 amino acids. Per the germline V gene, CDR1 is MDHEN and CDR2 is SYDVKM. Trimming left V 1 base short and J 3 bases short, with 9 bases between. The CDR3 DNA reads as TGTGCCAGCAGTTTATCGGGTTACCACACTGAAGCTTTCTTT. Residues: CASSLSGYHTEAFF.

The chain employs TRBV7-2 and TRBJ2-1, with TRBD2 matching 7 bases. V dropped 1 base and J dropped 2; count of bases not matched to a gene: 5. The CDR3 spans 16 residues. Germline loops: CDR1 SGHTA, CDR2 FQGNSA. CDR3 sequence reads: CASSLGGGGTYNEQFF. For the CDR3, the DNA is TGTGCCAGCAGCTTAGGGGGGGGAGGGACCTACAATGAGCAGTTCTTC.

In this sample, this clone turned up once. The chain uses TRBV7-2 and TRBJ2-7, with 7 bases lining up with TRBD2. CDR3 length: 13 residues. CDR1 is SGHTA and CDR2 is FQGNSA in the germline V gene. Germline trimming cut 2 bases from V and 6 bases from J; bases unmatched to any gene: 4. In DNA, the CDR3 is TGTGCCAGCAGCTTAAACGGGGGGTCCGAGCAGTACTTC. Protein product: CASSLNGGSEQYF.

The rearrangement links TRBV12-5 to TRBJ1-5, with D possibly TRBD1 on 5 matching bases. V gave up 10 bases and J gave up 12 bases, with 16 bases separating them. Germline V lookup: CDR1 LGHNT, CDR2 FRNRAP. The CDR3 sequence is 11 residues long. CDR3 region: CATRGQSSQHF. The CDR3, as DNA: TGTGCTACTAGGGGCCAATCAAGCCAGCATTTT.

This chain links TRBV5-1 with TRBJ1-6; TRBD1 agrees at 7 bases. The CDR3 is 16 amino acids. CDR1 is SGHRS and CDR2 is YFSETQ in the germline V gene. Trimming cost V 2 bases and J 9 bases; bases outside gene matches: 11. CDR3 coding DNA: TGCGCCAGCAGCTTCTATATTACAGGGGATGGTTCACCCCTCCACTTT. Its protein product is CASSFYITGDGSPLHF.

The V and J genes are TRBV6-5 and TRBJ1-1; D is unclear. The CDR3 is made up of 16 amino acids. CDR1 is MNHEY, CDR2 SVGAGI, per germline. V lost 0 bases and J lost 1, with 12 bases in between. The CDR3 DNA is TGTGCCAGCAGTTACTCGATAGGCAGGTCGAACACTGAAGCTTTCTTT. Translating it yields CASSYSIGRSNTEAFF.

This clone was seen a handful of times. The chain employs TRBV6-2 or TRBV6-3 and TRBJ1-1, with TRBD1 identical over 8 bases. After removal of 5 bases from V and 3 bases from J, the junction contained 14 bases not matched to a gene. This CDR3 has 17 residues. Germline assignment: CDR1 MNHEY and CDR2 SVGEGT. Here the CDR3 reads CASSQSGQGHSHTEAFF. The CDR3 DNA reads TGTGCCAGCAGTCAATCCGGACAGGGACATTCGCACACTGAAGCTTTCTTT.

In this sample, this clone turned up once. The DNA of the CDR3 is TGTGCTAGTGGTAGGAGGGTGTACGAGCAGTACTTC. This sequence encodes CASGRRVYEQYF. The chain employs TRBV12-5 and TRBJ2-7; possibly TRBD2 for D (6 bases). The V gene lost 5 bases and the J gene lost 4 bases, with 9 bases spanning the gap. This CDR3 region has 12 residues. Germline V gene sequence: CDR1 LGHNT, CDR2 FRNRAP. The variable domain in full, completed from reference TRBV12-5 and TRBJ2-7, reads DARVTQTPRHKVTEMGQEVTMRCQPILGHNTVFWYRQTMMQGLELLAYFRNRAPLDDSGMPKDRFSAEMPDATLATLKIQPSEPRDSAVYFCASGRRVYEQYFGPGTRLTVT.

The CDR3 bases are TGTGCCAGCAGCTTAACTACGGGTACGACCCAGTACTTC. Amino acids: CASSLTTGTTQYF. V is TRBV11-3 and J is TRBJ2-5; no clear D gene. The CDR3 runs 13 residues. V was pared by 2 bases and J by 7 bases, with 11 bases between. Germline assignment: CDR1 SGHNT and CDR2 YENEEA. The full variable domain, completed using reference TRBV11-3 and TRBJ2-5, is EAGVVQSPRYKIIEKKQPVAFWCNPISGHNTLYWYLQNLGQGPELLIRYENEEAVDDSQLPKDRFSAERLKGVDSTLKIQPAELGDSAVYLCASSLTTGTTQYFGPGTRLLVL.

J is TRBJ2-5 and V is TRBV12-3 or TRBV12-4, with D possibly being TRBD2 (5 bases). This CDR3 contains 13 residues. With 6 bases removed from V and 2 bases from J, the gap between germline ends came to 10 bases. For the CDR3, the DNA is TGTGCCAGCAGCCTACGGGAACAAGAGACCCAGTACTTC. It yields the protein CASSLREQETQYF.

This chain connects TRBV5-1 to TRBJ1-1; the D is unclear. V was pared by 5 bases and J by 2 bases, with 7 bases between. Germline lookup yields CDR1 SGHRS and CDR2 YFSETQ. The length of the CDR3 is 12 residues. The CDR3 spells CASRSGNTEAFF. The CDR3 region has the DNA TGCGCCAGCAGATCGGGTAACACTGAAGCTTTCTTT. The whole variable domain, filled in from reference TRBV5-1 and TRBJ1-1, reads KAGVTQTPRYLIKTRGQQVTLSCSPISGHRSVSWYQQTPGQGLQFLFEYFSETQRNKGNFPGRFSGRQFSNSRSEMNVSTLELGDSALYLCASRSGNTEAFFGQGTRLTVV.

The table lists this clone with a count of one. The V and J genes are TRBV18 and TRBJ2-7; D might be TRBD2 (5 bases). Germline lookup yields CDR1 KGHSH and CDR2 LQKENI. Trimming took off 5 bases at V and 3 bases at J, with 11 bases between the two ends. CDR3 length: 13 residues. The CDR3 sequence: CASSGRGSYEQYF. The CDR3 DNA is TGTGCCAGCTCAGGTCGGGGTAGCTACGAGCAGTACTTC.

This clone was picked up a small number of times. CDR3 sequence reads: CATSDNQGSNEKLFF. The CDR3 DNA reads TGTGCCACCAGTGATAACCAGGGGTCTAATGAAAAACTGTTTTTT. The chain uses TRBV24-1 and TRBJ1-4; TRBD1 might be the D (6 bases). The ends were cut back, 3 bases at V and 3 bases at J, with 10 bases in the middle. This CDR3 spans 15 amino acids. CDR1 is KGHDR, CDR2 SFDVKD, per germline.

V and J are TRBV5-1 and TRBJ1-4; maybe TRBD1 (6 bases). Germline loops: CDR1 SGHRS, CDR2 YFSETQ. Trimming cost V 7 bases and J 6 bases, with 16 bases left between them. The CDR3 is 14 residues long. Here the CDR3 DNA reads TGCGCCAGCGGGCTTGGGGCAGGGGATGAAAAACTGTTTTTT. Its protein is CASGLGAGDEKLFF. Drawing the rest from reference TRBV5-1 and TRBJ1-4, the complete variable domain is KAGVTQTPRYLIKTRGQQVTLSCSPISGHRSVSWYQQTPGQGLQFLFEYFSETQRNKGNFPGRFSGRQFSNSRSEMNVSTLELGDSALYLCASGLGAGDEKLFFGSGTQLSVL.

This clone appeared a single time. The V and J genes are TRBV28 and TRBJ2-1, with 8 nucleotides matching TRBD1. Germline V lookup: CDR1 MDHEN, CDR2 SYDVKM. V trimming: 5 bases; J trimming: 10 bases; junction bases outside the gene matches: 22. CDR3 length: 18 amino acids. CDR3 sequence (DNA): TGTGCCAGCAGTGGGACGACAGGGGAAAAAGGTAACCTGTTCGAGCAGTTCTTC. As protein: CASSGTTGEKGNLFEQFF.

The chain employs TRBV7-9 and TRBJ2-1, with unresolved D. Deletions cut 3 bases from V and 7 bases from J, with 7 bases between. The CDR3 length is 12 residues. Germline V lookup: CDR1 SEHNR, CDR2 FQNEAQ (reference sequence). CDR3 amino acids: CASSFPDNEQFF. The DNA of the CDR3 is TGTGCCAGCAGCTTTCCAGATAATGAGCAGTTCTTC.

V gene TRBV7-9 combines with J gene TRBJ1-2, with TRBD1 matching 7 bases. This CDR3 spans 12 amino acids. V gave up 5 bases and J gave up 7 bases; unmatched junction bases: 4. In germline, CDR1 is SEHNR, CDR2 FQNEAQ (reference sequence). The CDR3 spells CASSPDRVGYTF. The DNA of the CDR3 is TGTGCCAGCAGCCCAGACAGGGTTGGCTACACCTTC.

The genes are TRBV7-8 and TRBJ1-3; weak D call: TRBD1 (5 bases). The V end was cut by 5 bases, the J end by 0 bases, with 14 bases between. This CDR3 is 16 amino acids long. From germline, CDR1 is SGHVS and CDR2 FQNEAQ. The CDR3 DNA follows: TGTGCCAGCAGCCCTGGACGGACAAGCTCTGGAAACACCATATATTTT. Translation gives CASSPGRTSSGNTIYF.